This T cell receptor (beta chain) was retrieved from a study of blood T cell repertoires in COVID-19. The assay was immunoSEQ multiplex PCR, and TCRdb's table has in-frame clones only and misses some. In the table there are about 260,000 clones, about 91% of which are singletons. In Seattle, patients joined the study during active infection and were tracked longitudinally. Germline loops: CDR1 GTSNPN, CDR2 SVGIG (reference sequence). With 5 bases clipped from V and 13 bases from J, the junction kept 25 bases outside the gene matches. The CDR3 contains 17 residues. This TCR came from a person aged 18 to 35 with COVID-19, enrolled during active disease. The sequencing sample was made of peripheral blood. The chain recombines TRBV30 with TRBJ2-2, with 7 bases that match TRBD2. The CDR3 nucleotides read TGTGCCTGGCAGCAGTTTGGCGGGAGCCCAAGCCCTTGGACGCTGTTTTTT. Translation gives CAWQQFGGSPSPWTLFF.